The 5 T cell receptor beta chains below come from one sample, sequenced in a study of PD-1 blockade in classical Hodgkin lymphoma. Using immunoSEQ multiplex PCR, the repertoire was profiled, and TCRdb retains in-frame clones only, with some absent. This table has around 25,000 clones, 75% to 90% appearing once. Documented time point: cycle 4 day 1 (C4D1), after 5 to 7 weeks of nivolumab. Relapse was seen in all patients after autologous stem cell transplantation, and brentuximab vedotin exposure was variable. With magnetic negative selection, CD4+ T cells were purified from PBMCs that had been thawed. The material sequenced was CD4+ T cells from blood, taken before the fourth cycle of nivolumab. Receptors originate from a human donor with classical Hodgkin lymphoma.

DNA for the CDR3: TGTGCCAGCTCACCACCGACAGGAACACTACCCAGCACCGGGGAGCTGTTTTTT. Translated, it gives CASSPPTGTLPSTGELFF. This rearrangement joins TRBV18 to TRBJ2-2, with D possibly TRBD1 on 6 matching bases. The CDR3 sequence is 18 residues long. Germline CDR1 reads KGHSH; CDR2 reads LQKENI. With 0 bases removed from V and 4 bases from J, the gap between germline ends came to 18 bases.

This clone was seen a few times. The chain recombines TRBV5-6 with TRBJ1-5; a weak D match, TRBD1 (5 bases). Germline lookup yields CDR1 SGHDT and CDR2 YYEEEE. V lost 4 bases and J lost 5, with 16 bases in between. The CDR3 runs 15 residues. The CDR3 spells CASSLGRGMYQPQHF. DNA of the CDR3: TGTGCCAGCAGCCTGGGGAGGGGTATGTATCAGCCCCAGCATTTT.

This chain joins TRBV29-1 and TRBJ2-3; TRBD1 might be the D (6 bases). This CDR3 contains 14 residues. The ends were cut back, 3 bases at V and 5 bases at J, with 15 bases in the middle. Germline loops: CDR1 SQVTM, CDR2 ANQGSEA. In nucleotides, the CDR3 is TGCAGCGTTGAGTACAGGGAACAGCAAGATACGCAGTATTTT. It encodes CSVEYREQQDTQYF.

The chain employs TRBV28 and TRBJ2-5; 8 bases agree with TRBD2. CDR1 and CDR2 from the germline V gene are MDHEN and SYDVKM. This CDR3 is 15 amino acids long. V shed 6 bases, J shed 2 bases, and the junction held 8 bases outside the gene matches. In DNA form, the CDR3 reads TGTGCCAGCAGGACCGGGACTAGGAGGCAAGAGACCCAGTACTTC. Its protein is CASRTGTRRQETQYF.

V usage is TRBV18 and J usage is TRBJ1-1; a weak D match, TRBD1 (6 bases). CDR1 is KGHSH and CDR2 is LQKENI in the germline V gene. CDR3 length: 13 amino acids. V lost 9 bases and J 0 bases, leaving 11 bases between the germline ends. The DNA for the CDR3 is TGTGCCAGTAAGGACAGCCTGAACACTGAAGCTTTCTTT. This gives the protein CASKDSLNTEAFF.